The 22 T cell receptor beta chains listed next were all sequenced from one sample in a study of identical twins. TCRdb itself ran the 5' RACE reads through MiXCR, one entry per CDR3 protein. This sample has about 530,000 distinct CDR3 sequences; 20% to 25% occur once, and the top ten carry about 0.48%. The sample also formed part of further work on yellow fever vaccine responses in identical twins.

Input material: CD4+ T cells sorted from blood. These receptors originate from a woman younger than 30 in good health.

The CDR3 loop is CASSRQLISYEQYF. Written as DNA, the CDR3 is TGTGCCAGCAGTCGACAGCTGATATCCTACGAGCAGTACTTC. The V and J genes are TRBV3-1 and TRBJ2-7, with D perhaps matching TRBD1 (5 bases). The CDR3 consists of 14 residues. Germline lookup yields CDR1 LGHDT and CDR2 YNNKEL (reference sequence). V was shortened by 6 bases and J by 1 base, with 13 bases between the two germline ends.

This rearrangement joins TRBV24-1 to TRBJ2-1; 9 nucleotides align to TRBD1. V lost 4 bases and J lost 5; bases outside the gene matches: 8. CDR1 is KGHDR and CDR2 is SFDVKD in the germline V gene. The CDR3 is 16 amino acids. CDR3 DNA sequence: TGTGCCACCAGTGAGGCCCCGGGACAGGGACACAATGAGCAGTTCTTC. Residues: CATSEAPGQGHNEQFF.

The chain carries TRBV24-1 and TRBJ2-1; D is unresolved. V dropped 4 bases and J dropped 15 bases, with 18 bases sitting between them. This CDR3 is 13 amino acids long. CDR1 and CDR2 (germline): KGHDR, SFDVKD. Here the CDR3 reads CATSDPPASDVFF. The CDR3, as DNA: TGTGCCACCAGTGACCCCCCGGCGTCGGATGTGTTCTTC.

This rearrangement joins TRBV7-3 to TRBJ2-7, with TRBD2 identical over 8 bases. Germline V gene data show CDR1 as SGHTA and CDR2 as FQGTGA. V lost 2 bases to trimming and J lost 6 bases; unmatched junction nucleotides: 9. The CDR3 consists of 15 residues. CDR3 amino acids: CASSLEGSGRFEQYF. CDR3 nucleotides: TGTGCCAGCAGCTTAGAAGGAAGCGGGAGATTCGAGCAGTACTTC.

Worth noting for this clonotype: This may be a read error, as it is one base from a much larger clone. This chain uses TRBV2 with TRBJ2-4, with TRBD2 matching 7 bases. The CDR3 sequence is 21 residues long. Per the germline V gene, CDR1 is SNHLY and CDR2 is FYNNEI. In DNA form, the CDR3 reads TGTGCCAGCAGTGAAGGGGTCGGGACTACTGTACGAAGGGGCCTCAAAAACATTCCGTACTTC. Translating gives CASSEGVGTTVRRGLKNIPYF.

The chain links TRBV7-2 to TRBJ2-3; weak D call: TRBD2 (6 bases). Germline V CDR1 and CDR2: SGHTA, FQGNSA. Trimming took 5 bases from V and 2 from J, leaving 20 bases between them. This CDR3 is 17 amino acids long. The CDR3 sequence: CASSQVAGTFSTDTQYF. CDR3 bases: TGTGCCAGCAGCCAAGTAGCCGGGACTTTCTCCACAGATACGCAGTATTTT.

The rearrangement uses TRBV9 and TRBJ2-2; 7 nucleotides match TRBD1. CDR3 length equals 13 residues. V lost 0 bases and J lost 8; bases outside the gene matches: 1. Germline CDR1 reads SGDLS; CDR2 reads YYNGEE. CDR3 DNA sequence: TGTGCCAGCAGCGTAGCACAGGGGGGGGAGCTGTTTTTT. It yields the protein CASSVAQGGELFF.

This clonotype was observed at least ten times. V is TRBV7-9 and J is TRBJ1-1; the D is unclear. The CDR3 covers 13 residues. Germline-derived CDR1 and CDR2 are SEHNR and FQNEAQ (reference sequence). The germline V and J ends were trimmed by 0 bases and 8 bases, with 10 bases remaining between them. CDR3: CASSLAGDDEAFF. CDR3 DNA sequence: TGTGCCAGCAGCTTAGCAGGCGATGACGAAGCTTTCTTT.

This clonotype has a handful of counts. The rearrangement uses TRBV12-3 or TRBV12-4 and TRBJ2-3, with 10 bases aligning to TRBD1. CDR3 length equals 15 residues. V dropped 2 bases and J dropped 8; count of bases not matched to a gene: 7. CDR3 DNA sequence: TGTGCCAGCAGTTTATTAGGGACAGGGGCGGGTACGCAGTATTTT. This translates into CASSLLGTGAGTQYF.

This chain connects TRBV27 to TRBJ1-4, with 10 bases identical to TRBD1. Germline V CDR1 and CDR2: MNHEY, SMNVEV (reference sequence). After removal of 1 base from V and 4 bases from J, the junction contained 9 bases not matched to a gene. This CDR3 region has 18 residues. The CDR3: CASSLWTGTGDNNEKLFF. DNA for the CDR3: TGTGCCAGCAGTTTATGGACGGGGACAGGGGATAATAATGAAAAACTGTTTTTT.

This clonotype was seen a few times. This sequence joins TRBV7-8 and TRBJ2-3; 13 positions match TRBD2. CDR3 length equals 16 residues. V was clipped by 5 bases and J by 2 bases; unmatched bases: 4. CDR1 and CDR2 from the germline V gene are SGHVS and FQNEAQ. CDR3 protein: CASSPGTSGATDTQYF. The CDR3 DNA reads as TGTGCCAGCAGCCCCGGGACTAGCGGGGCCACAGATACGCAGTATTTT.

In this sample, this clonotype turned up a few times. The chain employs TRBV10-2 and TRBJ2-4, with no clear D. V lost 0 bases to trimming and J lost 6 bases, with 12 bases between them. The CDR3 runs 15 residues. Germline loops: CDR1 WSHSY, CDR2 SAAADI. CDR3 nucleotides: TGCGCCAGCAGTGAGTCTTTGGTTGTGGTAAACATTCAGTACTTC. It translates to CASSESLVVVNIQYF.

This clonotype came up a few times. Here the CDR3 reads CASSRANYNEQFF. The DNA for the CDR3 is TGCGCCAGCAGCCGGGCAAACTACAATGAGCAGTTCTTC. The chain links TRBV5-1 to TRBJ2-1, with unresolved D. This CDR3 has 13 amino acids. The germline V gene has CDR1 SGHRS and CDR2 YFSETQ. Trimming cost V 4 bases and J 3 bases, with 8 bases left between them.

This clonotype has just a few counts. CDR3 coding DNA: TGTGCCAGCAGCCAAGAGGGGGGCCGAGGCACAGATACGCAGTATTTT. The encoded protein is CASSQEGGRGTDTQYF. The gene calls are TRBV3-1 and TRBJ2-3; D is possibly TRBD1 or TRBD2 (6 bases each). V was clipped by 0 bases and J by 1 base, with 11 bases between them. From germline, CDR1 is LGHDT and CDR2 YNNKEL (reference sequence). CDR3 length equals 16 residues.

The J gene is TRBJ2-2, the V gene TRBV24-1; D tentatively reads TRBD1 or TRBD2 (6 bases each). Between the trimmed V and J ends, which lost 2 bases and 3 bases, there was a span of 15 bases. The CDR3 spans 17 residues. Per the germline V gene, CDR1 is KGHDR and CDR2 is SFDVKD. CDR3 residues: CATSDSTGGAYTGELFF. Written as DNA, the CDR3 is TGTGCCACCAGTGATTCCACCGGGGGCGCCTACACCGGGGAGCTGTTTTTT.

This clonotype came up many times. The chain couples TRBV3-1 to TRBJ2-1, with 7 bases fitting TRBD2. The CDR3 has 15 amino acids. The germline gives CDR1 LGHDT, CDR2 YNNKEL (reference sequence). J was trimmed by 3 bases and V by 1 base; bases with no gene match: 3. The CDR3 loop reads CASSQGLADYNEQFF. The CDR3 nucleotides are TGTGCCAGCAGCCAAGGGCTAGCGGACTACAATGAGCAGTTCTTC.

This clonotype came up a few times. The rearrangement uses TRBV6-1 and TRBJ2-1; 7 positions agree with TRBD1. This CDR3 has 11 residues. The germline CDR1 and CDR2 sequences are MNHNS and SASEGT. V lost 8 bases and J lost 8; bases outside the gene matches: 3. CDR3 protein: CASGDRDEQFF. CDR3 coding DNA: TGTGCCAGCGGAGACAGGGATGAGCAGTTCTTC.

The chain recombines TRBV28 with TRBJ2-1; a possible D gene is TRBD1 (6 bases). The CDR3 loop spans 17 amino acids. Germline CDR1 is MDHEN and CDR2 is SYDVKM. V lost 7 bases, J lost 1 base, and 20 bases lay in between. Here the CDR3 DNA reads TGTGCCAGCACTCTAATCCGCGACAGGAGTTCCTACAATGAGCAGTTCTTC. Its translation: CASTLIRDRSSYNEQFF.

This clonotype has a handful of counts. The rearrangement joins TRBV12-3 or TRBV12-4 to TRBJ2-6; TRBD1 agrees at 8 bases. J gave up 0 bases and V 7 bases, and 8 bases lay outside the gene matches. This CDR3 spans 17 amino acids. CDR3: CASTQRTGTSGANVLTF. For the CDR3, the DNA is TGTGCCAGCACCCAGAGGACAGGGACCTCTGGGGCCAACGTCCTGACTTTC.

V and J are TRBV19 and TRBJ2-1, with 9 bases matching TRBD1. V shed 6 bases, J shed 6 bases, and the junction held 6 bases outside the gene matches. Germline CDR1 is LNHDA and CDR2 is SQIVND (reference sequence). This CDR3 contains 14 residues. This chain's CDR3 is CASRTQGAGNEQFF. CDR3 DNA sequence: TGTGCCAGTAGGACACAGGGGGCTGGCAATGAGCAGTTCTTC. The full variable domain, its missing parts supplied by reference TRBV19 and TRBJ2-1, is DGGITQSPKYLFRKEGQNVTLSCEQNLNHDAMYWYRQDPGQGLRLIYYSQIVNDFQKGDIAEGYSVSREKKESFPLTVTSAQKNPTAFYLCASRTQGAGNEQFFGPGTRLTVL.

The chain joins TRBV9 to TRBJ2-1, with D perhaps matching TRBD1 or TRBD2 (5 bases each). The V end was cut by 2 bases, the J end by 6 bases, with 18 bases between. Germline V gives CDR1 SGDLS, CDR2 YYNGEE. The CDR3 is 16 amino acids. The DNA of the CDR3 is TGTGCCAGCAGCGTGGGCTTGTACGGGACCGGCAATGAGCAGTTCTTC. Translating it yields CASSVGLYGTGNEQFF. The complete variable domain, with remaining parts taken from reference TRBV9 and TRBJ2-1, reads DSGVTQTPKHLITATGQRVTLRCSPRSGDLSVYWYQQSLDQGLQFLIQYYNGEERAKGNILERFSAQQFPDLHSELNLSSLELGDSALYFCASSVGLYGTGNEQFFGPGTRLTVL.

In this sample, this clonotype turned up a few times. This chain joins TRBV18 and TRBJ2-1; TRBD2 matches at 8 bases. The CDR3 has 14 residues. Trimming cost V 3 bases and J 5 bases; bases outside gene matches: 3. The germline V gene encodes CDR1 KGHSH and CDR2 LQKENI. The CDR3, as DNA: TGTGCCAGCTCACCTAGCGGGGTTAACAATGAGCAGTTCTTC. It specifies CASSPSGVNNEQFF.